This TCR beta chain stems from a study of blood T cell repertoires in COVID-19 (dated by TCRdb to about 2020). Describing the broader study: Samples from collaborators originated in the United States, Italy and Spain and spanned both the acute and convalescent phases of COVID-19. The prospective study material was composed of cDNA or gDNA derived from T cells, B-cell-depleted T cells, or PBMCs. The dataset comprised deeply sampled blood TCRbeta repertoires from subjects exposed to, actively infected with, or recovered from COVID-19. The repertoires were released in a freely available public database intended as a resource for research on the immune response to SARS-CoV-2. The samples were drawn from two sources: the first 160 participants of the ongoing ImmuneRACE study, and over 950 subjects contributed by 6 global collaborators. The sample metadata nearly always contained a de-identified subject ID, COVID-19 status, age in years and sex. Where available, HLA class I and class II types were obtained from metadata supplied by the sample provider rather than from assay-based typing.

Regarding this clone: It has no known antigen specificity. Per-base qualities were not stored, and no clone one base away is much larger.

TCRbeta CDR3 regions were amplified from genomic DNA using the immunoSEQ Assay, a bias-controlled multiplex PCR. The paper's data handling went like this. The number of nucleated cells in each sample was estimated from the amplification of reference gene primers within the assay. To quantify the absolute abundance of each unique TCRbeta CDR3 rearrangement, sequence reads were collapsed and filtered. For each sample, productive Simpson clonality was calculated as the square root of Simpson's diversity index across productive rearrangements. Imported from immuneACCESS, the table was reduced by TCRdb to in-frame sequences with V and J called. These copies leave out some clones; in studies compared against another copy, an unresolved V gene accounts for under half, and the cause of the remainder is not known. That table furnishes V, J and clone size, whereas the DNA furnished D and trimming. The sample includes 80,000 to 90,000 clones, with roughly four fifths observed a single time. Jointly, the top ten make up 1% to 1.5% of the sample.

General conclusions and limits of the study: The quantity of clinical and demographic metadata differed by source and by participant and was supplied without curation.

Whole blood was collected in K2EDTA tubes by collaborating institutions according to the institutions' own protocols. For TCRbeta analysis, collaborators shipped samples in one of three forms: frozen whole blood, isolated PBMCs, or DNA extracted from either of those sample types. The sample consisted of peripheral blood. The sequence was obtained from a woman older than 75 with acute or convalescent COVID-19.

The nucleotides read TGTGCCAGCAGTTTAAGGGAGACTGAAGCTTTCTTT. Translated, this is CASSLRETEAFF. The rearranged segments are TRBV12-3 or TRBV12-4 and TRBJ1-1; the D gene is unclear. Reading from cysteine to phenylalanine, the CDR3 counts 12 amino acids. Only CDR3 DNA remains: 36 bases, in frame from the first base. V was cut back by 2 bases and J by 5 bases, leaving a gap of 6 bases between them.